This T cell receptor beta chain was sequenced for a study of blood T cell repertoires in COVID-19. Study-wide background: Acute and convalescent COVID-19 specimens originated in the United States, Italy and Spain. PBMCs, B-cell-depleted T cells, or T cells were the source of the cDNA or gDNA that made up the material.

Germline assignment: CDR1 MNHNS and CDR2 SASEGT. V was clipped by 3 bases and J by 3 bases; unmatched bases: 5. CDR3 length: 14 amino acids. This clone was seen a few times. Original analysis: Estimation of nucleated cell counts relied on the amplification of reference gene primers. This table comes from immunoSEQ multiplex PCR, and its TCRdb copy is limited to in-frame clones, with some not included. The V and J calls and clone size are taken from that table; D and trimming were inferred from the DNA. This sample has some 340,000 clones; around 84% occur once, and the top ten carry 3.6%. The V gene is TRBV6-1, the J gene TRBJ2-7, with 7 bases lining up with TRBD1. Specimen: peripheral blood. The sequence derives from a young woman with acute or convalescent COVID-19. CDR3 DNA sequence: TGTGCCAGCAGTGAGGGGACAGTCTTCTACGAGCAGTACTTC. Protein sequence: CASSEGTVFYEQYF.